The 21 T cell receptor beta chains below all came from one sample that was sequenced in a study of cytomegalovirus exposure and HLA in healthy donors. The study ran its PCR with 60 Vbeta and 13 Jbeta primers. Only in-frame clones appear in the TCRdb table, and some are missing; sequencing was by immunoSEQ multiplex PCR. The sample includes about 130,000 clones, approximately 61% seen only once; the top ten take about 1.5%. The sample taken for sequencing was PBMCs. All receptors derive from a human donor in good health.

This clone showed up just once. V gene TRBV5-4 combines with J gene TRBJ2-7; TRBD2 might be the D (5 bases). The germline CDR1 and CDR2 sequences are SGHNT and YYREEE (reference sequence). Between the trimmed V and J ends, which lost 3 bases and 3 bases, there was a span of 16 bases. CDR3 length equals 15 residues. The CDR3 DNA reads TGTGCCAGCAGCTCATTGGGATTAGAGGGCTACGAGCAGTACTTC. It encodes CASSSLGLEGYEQYF. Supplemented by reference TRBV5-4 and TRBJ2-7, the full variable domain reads ETGVTQSPTHLIKTRGQQVTLRCSSQSGHNTVSWYQQALGQGPQFIFQYYREEENGRGNFPPRFSGLQFPNYSSELNVNALELDDSALYLCASSSLGLEGYEQYFGPGTRLTVT.

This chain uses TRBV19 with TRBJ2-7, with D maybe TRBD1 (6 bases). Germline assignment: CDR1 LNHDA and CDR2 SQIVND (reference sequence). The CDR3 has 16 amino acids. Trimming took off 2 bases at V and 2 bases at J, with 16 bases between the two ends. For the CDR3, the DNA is TGTGCCAGTAGTATAAGTACAGGGCGGTGGGCCTACGAGCAGTACTTC. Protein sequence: CASSISTGRWAYEQYF.

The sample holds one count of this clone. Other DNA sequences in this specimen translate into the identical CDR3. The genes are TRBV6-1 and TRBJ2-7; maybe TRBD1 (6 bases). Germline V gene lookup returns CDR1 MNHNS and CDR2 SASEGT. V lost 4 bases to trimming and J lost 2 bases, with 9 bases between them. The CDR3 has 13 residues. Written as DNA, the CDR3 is TGTGCCAGCAGTGTTGGACAGACCTACGAGCAGTACTTC. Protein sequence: CASSVGQTYEQYF.

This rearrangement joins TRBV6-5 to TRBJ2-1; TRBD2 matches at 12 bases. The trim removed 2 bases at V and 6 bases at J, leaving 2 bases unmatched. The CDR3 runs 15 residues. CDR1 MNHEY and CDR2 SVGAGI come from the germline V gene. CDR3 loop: CASSYTSGRINEQFF. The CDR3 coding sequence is TGTGCCAGCAGTTACACTAGCGGGAGGATCAATGAGCAGTTCTTC.

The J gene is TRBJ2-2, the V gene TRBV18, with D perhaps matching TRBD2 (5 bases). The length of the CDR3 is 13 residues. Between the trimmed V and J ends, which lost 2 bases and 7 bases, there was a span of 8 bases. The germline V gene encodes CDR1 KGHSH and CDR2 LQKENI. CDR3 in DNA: TGTGCCAGCTCACCAGAGGGAAACGGGGAGCTGTTTTTT. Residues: CASSPEGNGELFF.

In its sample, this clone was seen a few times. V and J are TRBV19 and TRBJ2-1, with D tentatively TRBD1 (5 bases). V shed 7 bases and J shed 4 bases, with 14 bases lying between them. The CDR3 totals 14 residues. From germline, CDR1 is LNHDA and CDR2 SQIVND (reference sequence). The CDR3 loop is CASNPRAGYNEQFF. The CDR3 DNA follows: TGTGCCAGTAACCCTAGGGCAGGGTACAATGAGCAGTTCTTC.

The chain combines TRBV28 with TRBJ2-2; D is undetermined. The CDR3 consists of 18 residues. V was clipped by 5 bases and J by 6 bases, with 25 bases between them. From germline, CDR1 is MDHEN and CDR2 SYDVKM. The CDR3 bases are TGTGCCAGCAGTCTCTTTTTTTCACGGAGCACTTCCGCCGGGGAGCTGTTTTTT. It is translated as CASSLFFSRSTSAGELFF.

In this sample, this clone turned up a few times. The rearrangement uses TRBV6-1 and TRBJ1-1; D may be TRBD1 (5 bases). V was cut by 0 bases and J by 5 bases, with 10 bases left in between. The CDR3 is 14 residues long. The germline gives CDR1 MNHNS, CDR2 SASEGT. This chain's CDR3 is CASSEAPGGTEAFF. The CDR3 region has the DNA TGTGCCAGCAGTGAAGCGCCCGGGGGAACTGAAGCTTTCTTT.

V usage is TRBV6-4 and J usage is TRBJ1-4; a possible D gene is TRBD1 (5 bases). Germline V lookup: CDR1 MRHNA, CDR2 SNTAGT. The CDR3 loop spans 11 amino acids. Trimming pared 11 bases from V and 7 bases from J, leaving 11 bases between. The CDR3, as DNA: TGTGCCGGGGGGGAGGGTGAAAAACTGTTTTTT. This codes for CAGGEGEKLFF.

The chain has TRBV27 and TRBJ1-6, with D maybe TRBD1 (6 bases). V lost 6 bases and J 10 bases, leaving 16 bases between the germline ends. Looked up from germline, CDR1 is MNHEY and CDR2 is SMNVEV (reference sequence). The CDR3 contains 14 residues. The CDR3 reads CASRPGALGSPLHF. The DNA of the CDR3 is TGTGCCAGCAGGCCAGGGGCCCTAGGATCACCCCTCCACTTT.

This CDR3 is CASSFGTGPYEQYF. The DNA for the CDR3 is TGTGCCAGCAGTTTCGGAACAGGGCCCTACGAGCAGTACTTC. The chain has TRBV27 and TRBJ2-7; D possibly corresponds to TRBD1 (6 bases). In germline, CDR1 is MNHEY, CDR2 SMNVEV (reference sequence). V was clipped by 3 bases and J by 2 bases, with 11 bases between them. The length of the CDR3 is 14 residues.

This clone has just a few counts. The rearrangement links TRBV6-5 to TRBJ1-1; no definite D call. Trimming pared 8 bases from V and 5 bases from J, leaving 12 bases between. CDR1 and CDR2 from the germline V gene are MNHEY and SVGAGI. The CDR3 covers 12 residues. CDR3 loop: CASWALQTEAFF. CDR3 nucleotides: TGTGCCAGCTGGGCCCTCCAGACTGAAGCTTTCTTT.

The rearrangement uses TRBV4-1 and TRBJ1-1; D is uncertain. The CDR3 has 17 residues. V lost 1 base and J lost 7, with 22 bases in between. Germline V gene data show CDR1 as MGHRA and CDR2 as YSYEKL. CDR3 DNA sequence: TGCGCCAGCAGCCAAGCGCACGGAGGGCAGGTGGGTTTTGAAGCTTTCTTT. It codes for CASSQAHGGQVGFEAFF.

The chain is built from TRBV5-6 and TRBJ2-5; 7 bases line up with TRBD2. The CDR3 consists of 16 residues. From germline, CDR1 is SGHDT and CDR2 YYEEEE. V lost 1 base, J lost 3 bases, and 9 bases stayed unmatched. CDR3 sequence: CASSLLRLAEKETQYF. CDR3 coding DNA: TGTGCCAGCAGCTTGTTGCGCCTAGCGGAGAAAGAGACCCAGTACTTC.

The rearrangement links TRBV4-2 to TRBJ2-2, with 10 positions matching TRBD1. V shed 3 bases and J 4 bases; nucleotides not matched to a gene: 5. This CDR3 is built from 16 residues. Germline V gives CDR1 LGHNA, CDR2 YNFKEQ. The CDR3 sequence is CASSHPGTGATGELFF. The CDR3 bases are TGTGCCAGCAGCCACCCCGGGACAGGGGCCACCGGGGAGCTGTTTTTT.

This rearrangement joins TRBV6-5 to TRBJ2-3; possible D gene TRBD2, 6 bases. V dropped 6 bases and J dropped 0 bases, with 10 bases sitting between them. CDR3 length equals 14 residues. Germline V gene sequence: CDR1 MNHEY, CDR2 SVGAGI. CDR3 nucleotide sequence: TGTGCCAGCAGCTCCGGGACTAGCACAGATACGCAGTATTTT. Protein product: CASSSGTSTDTQYF.

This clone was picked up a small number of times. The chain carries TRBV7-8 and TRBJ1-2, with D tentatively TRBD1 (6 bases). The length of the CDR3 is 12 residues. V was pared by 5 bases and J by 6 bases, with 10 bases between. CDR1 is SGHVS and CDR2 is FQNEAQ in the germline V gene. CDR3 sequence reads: CASSKDRNGYTF. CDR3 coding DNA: TGTGCCAGCAGCAAAGACAGGAATGGCTACACCTTC.

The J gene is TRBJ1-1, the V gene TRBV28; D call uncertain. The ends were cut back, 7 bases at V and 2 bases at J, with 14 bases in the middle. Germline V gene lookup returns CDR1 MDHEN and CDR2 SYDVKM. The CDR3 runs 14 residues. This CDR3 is CASTLGMANTEAFF. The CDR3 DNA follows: TGTGCCAGCACTCTCGGGATGGCAAACACTGAAGCTTTCTTT.

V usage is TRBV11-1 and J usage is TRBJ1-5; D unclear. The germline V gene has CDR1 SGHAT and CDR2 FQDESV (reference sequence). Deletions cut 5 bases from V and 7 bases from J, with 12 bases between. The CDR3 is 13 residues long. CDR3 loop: CASSLGTEQPQHF. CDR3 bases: TGTGCCAGCAGCCTTGGAACGGAGCAGCCCCAGCATTTT.

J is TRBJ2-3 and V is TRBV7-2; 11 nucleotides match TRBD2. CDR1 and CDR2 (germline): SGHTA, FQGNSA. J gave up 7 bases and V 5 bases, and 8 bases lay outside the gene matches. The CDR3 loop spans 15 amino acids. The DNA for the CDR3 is TGTGCCAGCAGCCCAAGACTAGCGGGAATGAATACGCAGTATTTT. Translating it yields CASSPRLAGMNTQYF. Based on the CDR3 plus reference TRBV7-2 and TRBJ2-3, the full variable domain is GAGVSQSPSNKVTEKGKDVELRCDPISGHTALYWYRQSLGQGLEFLIYFQGNSAPDKSGLPSDRFSAERTGGSVSTLTIQRTQQEDSAVYLCASSPRLAGMNTQYFGPGTRLTVL.

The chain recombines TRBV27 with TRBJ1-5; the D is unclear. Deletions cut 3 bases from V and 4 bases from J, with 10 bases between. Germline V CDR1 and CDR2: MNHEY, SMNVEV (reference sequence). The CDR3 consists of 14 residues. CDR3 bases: TGTGCCAGCAGTTTTACTGCGGGAAATCAGCCCCAGCATTTT. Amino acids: CASSFTAGNQPQHF.